The 2 T cell receptor beta chains in this list originate from one sample, sequenced in a study of T-cell reconstitution after alpha-beta-depleted transplantation in children. Unique molecular identifiers featured in how the TCRbeta library was prepared. TCRdb re-analysed the PCR reads in MiXCR, keeping a single row per CDR3 protein. The top ten clones hold about 28% of a sample with about 980,000 distinct CDR3 sequences, about 29% of them seen once. The sample consisted of PBMCs, mostly from graft donor cells, taken 360 days after TCRalphabeta/CD19-depleted stem cell transplant. These receptors were collected from a boy under three years old who had a stem cell transplant for SCID, so the T cells may come from the graft donor.

The genes are TRBV9 and TRBJ2-5; D might be TRBD2 (6 bases). The V end was cut by 0 bases, the J end by 3 bases, with 21 bases between. Germline CDR1 is SGDLS and CDR2 is YYNGEE. CDR3 size: 18 residues. The DNA for the CDR3 is TGTGCCAGCAGCGTAGACGGGGGAGCTCCTCTTTTAAAAGAGACCCAGTACTTC. This sequence encodes CASSVDGGAPLLKETQYF.

This clonotype was counted only a few times. The chain uses TRBV12-3 or TRBV12-4 and TRBJ1-5; D remains ambiguous. There are 13 residues in the CDR3. V shed 1 base and J shed 5 bases, with 6 bases lying between them. CDR3 DNA sequence: TGTGCCAGCAGTTTAGGCAGTTATCAGCCCCAGCATTTT. This translates into CASSLGSYQPQHF.